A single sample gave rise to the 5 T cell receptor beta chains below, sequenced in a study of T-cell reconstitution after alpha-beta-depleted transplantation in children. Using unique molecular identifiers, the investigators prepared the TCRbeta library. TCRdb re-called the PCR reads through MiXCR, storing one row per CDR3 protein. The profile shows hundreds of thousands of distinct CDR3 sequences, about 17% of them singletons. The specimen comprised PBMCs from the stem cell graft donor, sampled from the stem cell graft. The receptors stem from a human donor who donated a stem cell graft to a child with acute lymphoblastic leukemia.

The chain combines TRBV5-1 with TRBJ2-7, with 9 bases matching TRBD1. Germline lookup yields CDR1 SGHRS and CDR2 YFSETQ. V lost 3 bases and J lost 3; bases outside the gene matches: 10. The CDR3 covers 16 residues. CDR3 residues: CASSSSAGTGIYEQYF. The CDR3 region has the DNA TGCGCCAGCAGCTCCAGCGCTGGGACAGGGATCTACGAGCAGTACTTC.

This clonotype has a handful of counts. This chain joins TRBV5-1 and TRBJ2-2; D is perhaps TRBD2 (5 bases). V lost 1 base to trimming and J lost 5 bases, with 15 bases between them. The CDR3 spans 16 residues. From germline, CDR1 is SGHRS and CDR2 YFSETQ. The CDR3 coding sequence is TGCGCCAGCAGCTTGTTGGCGGGCTTGAGGACCGGGGAGCTGTTTTTT. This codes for CASSLLAGLRTGELFF.

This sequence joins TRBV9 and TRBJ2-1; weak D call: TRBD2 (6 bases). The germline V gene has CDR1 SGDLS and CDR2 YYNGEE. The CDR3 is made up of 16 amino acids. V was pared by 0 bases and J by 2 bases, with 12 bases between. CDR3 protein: CASSVVEGLAYNEQFF. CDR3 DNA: TGTGCCAGCAGCGTAGTGGAGGGCCTCGCCTACAATGAGCAGTTCTTC. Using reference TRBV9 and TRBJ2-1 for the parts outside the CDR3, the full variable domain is DSGVTQTPKHLITATGQRVTLRCSPRSGDLSVYWYQQSLDQGLQFLIQYYNGEERAKGNILERFSAQQFPDLHSELNLSSLELGDSALYFCASSVVEGLAYNEQFFGPGTRLTVL.

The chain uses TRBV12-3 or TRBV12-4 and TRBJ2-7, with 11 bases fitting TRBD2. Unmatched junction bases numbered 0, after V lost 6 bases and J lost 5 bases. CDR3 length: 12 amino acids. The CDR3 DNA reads TGTGCCAGCAGGACTAGCGGGGACGAGCAGTACTTC. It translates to CASRTSGDEQYF.

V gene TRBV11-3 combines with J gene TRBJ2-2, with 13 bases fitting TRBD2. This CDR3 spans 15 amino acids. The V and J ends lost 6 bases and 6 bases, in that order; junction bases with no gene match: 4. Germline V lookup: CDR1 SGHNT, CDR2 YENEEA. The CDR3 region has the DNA TGTGCCAGCAGTCGCGGACTAGCGGGAGCCGGGGAGCTGTTTTTT. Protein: CASSRGLAGAGELFF. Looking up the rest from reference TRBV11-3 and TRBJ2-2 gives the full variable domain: EAGVVQSPRYKIIEKKQPVAFWCNPISGHNTLYWYLQNLGQGPELLIRYENEEAVDDSQLPKDRFSAERLKGVDSTLKIQPAELGDSAVYLCASSRGLAGAGELFFGEGSRLTVL.